The present entry profiles one T cell receptor (beta chain) with its context. Its matching antigen is unknown. This record comes from a study of post-analysis software for immune sequencing data. Study background: Relapsing-remitting, secondary progressive and progressive-relapsing forms made up the multiple sclerosis disease courses.

The CDR3 sequence is 16 residues long. Unmatched junction bases numbered 12, after V lost 4 bases and J lost 4 bases. Germline values: CDR1 SGHTA, CDR2 FQGNSA. Whole-study findings and limits: The authors found that F measure strongly co-clustered same-batch samples. Controls had lower frequencies than patients of roughly five TRBV segments, which included TRBV5-6, TRBV5-1 and TRBV20-1. The normalized Chao1 diversity of multiple sclerosis patients was significantly lower than that of controls.

Unique molecular identifiers had been added to the TCR beta cDNA libraries. T cells numbering roughly 0.9 to 11 million gave rise to 500,000 or so cDNA molecules. TCRdb reprocessed the PCR reads via MiXCR and lists one record per CDR3 protein. This sample has a few hundred thousand distinct CDR3 sequences, with 35% to 40% found just once. Sequenced sample: blood. This receptor was obtained from a girl between 5 and 17 years old with multiple sclerosis. The chain recombines TRBV7-2 with TRBJ2-7; 8 nucleotides line up with TRBD1. The CDR3 spells CASSSFDRGLLYEQYF. The CDR3 DNA sequence: TGTGCCAGCAGCTCCTTCGACAGGGGTCTTTTGTACGAGCAGTACTTC.